A selection of T cell receptor beta chains follows, all from one sample in a study of blood T cell repertoires in COVID-19. The repertoire was sequenced with immunoSEQ multiplex PCR; TCRdb's copy has only in-frame clones and lacks some. Altogether about 220,000 clones are present, about nine tenths being singletons, with the ten largest covering about 2.2%. The sequenced sample was peripheral blood. These receptors were obtained from a man aged 30-40 years who had recovered from COVID-19. Each CDR3 is given with its conserved first and last residue. D genes are given only for firm matches. Part of the rows lack a size; the others show once, few, many or a class for expanded clones.

clone_size: -; j_call: TRBJ2-3; d_call: TRBD2; v_call: TRBV5-1; cdr3_nt: TGCGCCAGCAGCTTGCCGTTGACTAGCGGGGGCGCAGATACGCAGTATTTT; cdr3_aa: CASSLPLTSGGADTQYF
clone_size: -; j_call: TRBJ1-3; d_call: TRBD1; v_call: TRBV7-8; cdr3_nt: TGTGCCAGCAGCTTAGGGGGGACAGGGGAGGCAAACACCATATATTTT; cdr3_aa: CASSLGGTGEANTIYF
clone_size: -; j_call: TRBJ2-1; d_call: TRBD2; v_call: TRBV7-9; cdr3_nt: TGTGCCAGCAGCCTCATTAGCGGGGGGGCCACTAACGAGCAGTTCTTC; cdr3_aa: CASSLISGGATNEQFF
clone_size: -; j_call: TRBJ2-5; d_call: -; v_call: TRBV7-9; cdr3_nt: TGTGCCAGCAGCTTAACACTGGTTTCTAGGGAGACCCAGTACTTC; cdr3_aa: CASSLTLVSRETQYF
clone_size: few; j_call: TRBJ2-2; d_call: TRBD1; v_call: TRBV6-5; cdr3_nt: TGTGCCAGCAGTACGGGACAGGGGAACACCGGGGAGCTGTTTTTT; cdr3_aa: CASSTGQGNTGELFF
clone_size: -; j_call: TRBJ1-2; d_call: TRBD1; v_call: TRBV2; cdr3_nt: TGTGCCAGCAGAACAGGGGTGAACTATGGCTACACCTTC; cdr3_aa: CASRTGVNYGYTF
clone_size: -; j_call: TRBJ1-1; d_call: -; v_call: TRBV2; cdr3_nt: TGTGCCAGCAGCATAATTACCCAGGGGACTGAAGCTTTCTTT; cdr3_aa: CASSIITQGTEAFF
clone_size: -; j_call: TRBJ2-2; d_call: -; v_call: TRBV6-4; cdr3_nt: TGTGCCAGCAGTGAATGGCCACTATTCGGGGAGCTGTTTTTT; cdr3_aa: CASSEWPLFGELFF
clone_size: -; j_call: TRBJ1-2; d_call: TRBD1; v_call: TRBV10-3; cdr3_nt: TGTGCCATCAGTGACACAGGGGCCCTTATCTATGGCTACACCTTC; cdr3_aa: CAISDTGALIYGYTF
clone_size: -; j_call: TRBJ1-5; d_call: -; v_call: TRBV5-1; cdr3_nt: TGCGCCAGCAGCTTACGGGACACCAATCAGCCCCAGCATTTT; cdr3_aa: CASSLRDTNQPQHF
clone_size: -; j_call: TRBJ1-1; d_call: -; v_call: TRBV10-1; cdr3_nt: TGCGCCAGCAGTGAGTCGGGCAGGGGCACTGAAGCTTTCTTT; cdr3_aa: CASSESGRGTEAFF
clone_size: -; j_call: TRBJ1-1; d_call: -; v_call: TRBV4-2; cdr3_nt: TGTGCCAGCAGCCTCGGGGAGATGAACACTGAAGCTTTCTTT; cdr3_aa: CASSLGEMNTEAFF
clone_size: -; j_call: TRBJ2-3; d_call: -; v_call: TRBV5-6; cdr3_nt: TGTGCCAGCAGCCTCCGGTACAGGGCCCTCACAGATACGCAGTATTTT; cdr3_aa: CASSLRYRALTDTQYF
clone_size: -; j_call: TRBJ1-6; d_call: TRBD1; v_call: TRBV7-2; cdr3_nt: TGTGCCAGCAGCCACCCACCCGGGACAGGGAGATCACCCCTCCACTTT; cdr3_aa: CASSHPPGTGRSPLHF
clone_size: -; j_call: TRBJ2-5; d_call: TRBD1; v_call: TRBV18; cdr3_nt: TGTGCCAGCTCACCTCCTACAGGGGGCGAGACCCAGTACTTC; cdr3_aa: CASSPPTGGETQYF
clone_size: -; j_call: TRBJ1-5; d_call: -; v_call: TRBV7-8; cdr3_nt: TGTGCCAGCAGCTTCATGGCGGGGCCCCAGCATTTT; cdr3_aa: CASSFMAGPQHF
clone_size: -; j_call: TRBJ1-6; d_call: TRBD1; v_call: TRBV10-2; cdr3_nt: TGCGCCAGCACCCGGACAGGGGAGAGATCACCCCTCCACTTT; cdr3_aa: CASTRTGERSPLHF
clone_size: -; j_call: TRBJ1-1; d_call: -; v_call: TRBV5-5; cdr3_nt: TGTGCCAGCAGCTTGGAGGGGAACAAGGCTTTCTTT; cdr3_aa: CASSLEGNKAFF
clone_size: -; j_call: TRBJ2-1; d_call: TRBD2; v_call: TRBV11-3; cdr3_nt: TGTGCCAGCAGCCGGAACGGGGGGTCCGATGAGCAGTTCTTC; cdr3_aa: CASSRNGGSDEQFF
clone_size: -; j_call: TRBJ2-7; d_call: TRBD2; v_call: TRBV6-5; cdr3_nt: TGTGCCAGCAGTTACGGGGGGGACCACTACGAGCAGTACTTC; cdr3_aa: CASSYGGDHYEQYF
clone_size: -; j_call: TRBJ1-1; d_call: -; v_call: TRBV7-2; cdr3_nt: TGTGCCAGCAGCCCACGGGTTAACACTGAAGCTTTCTTT; cdr3_aa: CASSPRVNTEAFF
clone_size: -; j_call: TRBJ1-2; d_call: TRBD1; v_call: TRBV5-8; cdr3_nt: TGTGCCAGCAGCTGGAAGGACAGGGGTTATGGCTACACCTTC; cdr3_aa: CASSWKDRGYGYTF
clone_size: -; j_call: TRBJ1-2; d_call: -; v_call: TRBV6-5; cdr3_nt: TGTGCCAGCAGGGTTTGGGAGGGTGGTGGCTACACCTTC; cdr3_aa: CASRVWEGGGYTF
clone_size: -; j_call: TRBJ2-2; d_call: TRBD2; v_call: TRBV6-6; cdr3_nt: TGTGCCAGCAGTCAGCGGGGTGTTAACACCGGGGAGCTGTTTTTT; cdr3_aa: CASSQRGVNTGELFF
clone_size: -; j_call: TRBJ2-7; d_call: TRBD1; v_call: TRBV6-5; cdr3_nt: TGTGCCAGCAGAGTGGACAGGGTTGGCGAGCAGTACTTC; cdr3_aa: CASRVDRVGEQYF
clone_size: -; j_call: TRBJ2-7; d_call: TRBD1; v_call: TRBV10-3; cdr3_nt: TGTGCCATCATTACAGGGGCCTACGAGCAGTACTTC; cdr3_aa: CAIITGAYEQYF
clone_size: -; j_call: TRBJ2-2; d_call: -; v_call: TRBV21-1; cdr3_nt: TGTGCCAGCAGCTTAAAAGGAGTAACCGGGGAGCTGTTTTTT; cdr3_aa: CASSLKGVTGELFF
clone_size: -; j_call: TRBJ2-7; d_call: TRBD2; v_call: TRBV7-2; cdr3_nt: TGTGCCAGCAGCTTAGCGTCTAGCGGGTCAACCTCCCCCTACGAGCAGTACTTC; cdr3_aa: CASSLASSGSTSPYEQYF
clone_size: -; j_call: TRBJ1-2; d_call: -; v_call: TRBV3-1/TRBV3-2; cdr3_nt: TGTGCCAGCAGCCAAGACGGCAGAGGGGGCTACACCTTC; cdr3_aa: CASSQDGRGGYTF
clone_size: -; j_call: TRBJ1-2; d_call: TRBD1; v_call: TRBV4-3; cdr3_nt: TGCGCCAGCAGCCAAGGACGTTCGGACAGGGGTTCTACCTTC; cdr3_aa: CASSQGRSDRGSTF
clone_size: -; j_call: TRBJ1-5; d_call: -; v_call: TRBV18; cdr3_nt: TGTGCCAGCTCACCCCCGGCGGCCCCCGATCAGCCCCAGCATTTT; cdr3_aa: CASSPPAAPDQPQHF
clone_size: -; j_call: TRBJ2-7; d_call: -; v_call: TRBV10-1; cdr3_nt: TGCGCCAGCAGTGAAGGGAGGATCCACGAGCAGTACTTC; cdr3_aa: CASSEGRIHEQYF
clone_size: once; j_call: TRBJ2-7; d_call: TRBD2; v_call: TRBV15; cdr3_nt: TGTGCCACCAGCAGAGAGGCGGGGGACTCCTACGAGCAGTACTTC; cdr3_aa: CATSREAGDSYEQYF
clone_size: -; j_call: TRBJ2-5; d_call: TRBD1; v_call: TRBV30; cdr3_nt: TGTGCCTGGAGTGTAGGACAGGGTGCGGAGACCCAGTACTTC; cdr3_aa: CAWSVGQGAETQYF
clone_size: -; j_call: TRBJ1-6; d_call: -; v_call: TRBV9; cdr3_nt: TGTGCCAGCAGCGTAGCTCCCTATAATTCACCCCTCCACTTT; cdr3_aa: CASSVAPYNSPLHF
clone_size: -; j_call: TRBJ2-3; d_call: -; v_call: TRBV12-3/TRBV12-4; cdr3_nt: TGTGCCAGCAGCCCGATCTCACTTGATACGCAGTATTTT; cdr3_aa: CASSPISLDTQYF
clone_size: -; j_call: TRBJ1-1; d_call: -; v_call: TRBV10-3; cdr3_nt: TGTGCCATCAGTGAGAGAGCGGGGTCCCGTAACACTGAAGCTTTCTTT; cdr3_aa: CAISERAGSRNTEAFF
clone_size: -; j_call: TRBJ2-3; d_call: -; v_call: TRBV7-2; cdr3_nt: TGTGCCAGCAGCTTTCTTGGAGGGGACTCGCAGTATTTT; cdr3_aa: CASSFLGGDSQYF
clone_size: few; j_call: TRBJ2-2; d_call: -; v_call: TRBV5-1; cdr3_nt: TGCGCCAGCAGCTCGCAGACAGCGAACACCGGGGAGCTGTTTTTT; cdr3_aa: CASSSQTANTGELFF
clone_size: -; j_call: TRBJ1-5; d_call: -; v_call: TRBV4-1; cdr3_nt: TGCGCCAGCAGCCAAGTCAGTACCGGCAATCAGCCCCAGCATTTT; cdr3_aa: CASSQVSTGNQPQHF
clone_size: -; j_call: TRBJ1-4; d_call: -; v_call: TRBV3-1/TRBV3-2; cdr3_nt: TGTGCCAGCAGCCAGAGGAGTGCAACTAATGAAAAACTGTTTTTT; cdr3_aa: CASSQRSATNEKLFF
clone_size: -; j_call: TRBJ2-7; d_call: TRBD1; v_call: TRBV10-3; cdr3_nt: TGTGCCATCAGTGAGCTCGCCTCCCTGGGACAGGGGGGTTACGAGCAGTACTTC; cdr3_aa: CAISELASLGQGGYEQYF
clone_size: -; j_call: TRBJ1-6; d_call: -; v_call: TRBV2; cdr3_nt: TGTGCCAGCAGTTTAGTAGCGAGCAGGTCCTATAATTCACCCCTCCACTTT; cdr3_aa: CASSLVASRSYNSPLHF
clone_size: -; j_call: TRBJ2-1; d_call: -; v_call: TRBV4-1; cdr3_nt: TGCGCCAGCAGCCAAGGTGGGGGGGGCCAAGGTGAGCAGTTCTTC; cdr3_aa: CASSQGGGGQGEQFF
clone_size: -; j_call: TRBJ1-3; d_call: TRBD1; v_call: TRBV5-1; cdr3_nt: TGCGCCAGCAGCCCGGGACAGGGTTTGATGGACTCTGGAAACACCATATATTTT; cdr3_aa: CASSPGQGLMDSGNTIYF
clone_size: -; j_call: TRBJ1-3; d_call: TRBD1; v_call: TRBV6-6; cdr3_nt: TGTGCCAGCAGTAGGGACAGATCCTCTGGAAACACCATATATTTT; cdr3_aa: CASSRDRSSGNTIYF
clone_size: -; j_call: TRBJ2-6; d_call: TRBD2; v_call: TRBV5-1; cdr3_nt: TGCGCCAGCAGCATAGGACTAGCGGGTACCTCTGGGGCCAACGTCCTGACTTTC; cdr3_aa: CASSIGLAGTSGANVLTF
clone_size: once; j_call: TRBJ2-1; d_call: -; v_call: TRBV7-6; cdr3_nt: TGTGCCAGCAGCTTAGAGGGGAACGCTCGTTTCTTC; cdr3_aa: CASSLEGNARFF